These 15 T cell receptor beta chains came from one sample sequenced in a study of cytomegalovirus exposure and HLA in healthy donors. Primers: 60 Vbeta forward and 13 Jbeta reverse. The table came from immunoSEQ multiplex PCR; TCRdb's copy has only in-frame clones and leaves some out. The table shows a few hundred thousand clones, with around 90% occurring only once. Sequences were obtained from PBMCs. Receptors were obtained from a girl aged 2 to 9 in good health and CMV-seronegative.

The V call is TRBV7-9, the J call TRBJ2-7; possible D gene TRBD2, 7 bases. V was trimmed by 1 base and J by 0 bases, leaving 10 bases between them. The germline V gene has CDR1 SEHNR and CDR2 FQNEAQ (reference sequence). This CDR3 contains 15 residues. The DNA for the CDR3 is TGTGCCAGCAGCTTAGTAGGGGGGGTCTCCTACGAGCAGTACTTC. Protein product: CASSLVGGVSYEQYF.

The chain couples TRBV6-5 to TRBJ2-7; D might be TRBD2 (5 bases). The CDR3 spans 14 residues. V was pared by 5 bases and J by 3 bases, with 14 bases between. Looked up from germline, CDR1 is MNHEY and CDR2 is SVGAGI. DNA of the CDR3: TGTGCCAGCAGTCATATTGGGAGAGACTACGAGCAGTACTTC. This translates into CASSHIGRDYEQYF.

The CDR3 loop reads CASGRSGRTNQETQYF. The CDR3 bases are TGTGCCAGCGGTCGTAGCGGGCGCACGAATCAAGAGACCCAGTACTTC. The chain is built from TRBV11-2 and TRBJ2-5; 7 bases are shared with TRBD2. The germline gives CDR1 SGHAT, CDR2 FQNNGV. V lost 8 bases to trimming and J lost 2 bases; unmatched junction nucleotides: 14. This CDR3 has 16 amino acids.

This clone occurred once. The chain joins TRBV7-2 to TRBJ2-7; 9 bases agree with TRBD1. Germline-derived CDR1 and CDR2 are SGHTA and FQGNSA. With 5 bases clipped from V and 2 bases from J, the junction kept 13 bases outside the gene matches. This CDR3 spans 17 amino acids. CDR3 sequence reads: CASSPITGTGIPYEQYF. CDR3 bases: TGTGCCAGCAGCCCCATCACCGGGACAGGGATTCCCTACGAGCAGTACTTC.

This chain connects TRBV7-2 to TRBJ1-1; 7 positions match TRBD1. The V gene's germline CDR1 is SGHTA and CDR2 FQGNSA. There are 12 residues in the CDR3. V dropped 5 bases and J dropped 6; count of bases not matched to a gene: 3. The CDR3 bases are TGTGCCAGCAGCAAGACAGGGCCTGAAGCTTTCTTT. It codes for CASSKTGPEAFF. The full variable domain, completed using reference TRBV7-2 and TRBJ1-1, is GAGVSQSPSNKVTEKGKDVELRCDPISGHTALYWYRQSLGQGLEFLIYFQGNSAPDKSGLPSDRFSAERTGGSVSTLTIQRTQQEDSAVYLCASSKTGPEAFFGQGTRLTVV.

V is TRBV6-5 and J is TRBJ1-3; D is ambiguous. V shed 6 bases and J shed 0 bases, with 12 bases lying between them. Germline CDR1 and CDR2: MNHEY and SVGAGI. CDR3 size: 15 residues. CDR3 bases: TGTGCCAGCAGCCGTGGGCCCGACTCTGGAAACACCATATATTTT. Translating it yields CASSRGPDSGNTIYF.

This chain uses TRBV2 with TRBJ2-2; perhaps TRBD1 as D (5 bases). This CDR3 comprises 15 residues. V lost 8 bases, J lost 0 bases, and 13 bases lay in between. CDR1 is SNHLY, CDR2 FYNNEI, per germline. DNA for the CDR3: TGTGCCAGCGGGGTGACAGCCGCGAACACCGGGGAGCTGTTTTTT. Its protein is CASGVTAANTGELFF. The full variable domain, completed using reference TRBV2 and TRBJ2-2, is EPEVTQTPSHQVTQMGQEVILRCVPISNHLYFYWYRQILGQKVEFLVSFYNNEISEKSEIFDDQFSVERPDGSNFTLKIRSTKLEDSAMYFCASGVTAANTGELFFGEGSRLTVL.

This chain links TRBV10-2 with TRBJ2-7, with 8 bases identical to TRBD2. CDR3 size: 14 residues. V dropped 4 bases and J dropped 5; count of bases not matched to a gene: 7. The germline CDR1 and CDR2 sequences are WSHSY and SAAADI. The CDR3 loop is CASSVFSGNNEQYF. CDR3 in DNA: TGCGCCAGCAGTGTTTTTAGCGGGAACAACGAGCAGTACTTC.

In regard to this clone: The junction does not match germline at one end; this may be a read error. Within the sample, other DNA sequences also encode this same CDR3. V and J are TRBV10-1 and TRBJ1-4; 7 bases are shared with TRBD1. This CDR3 has 15 amino acids. Looked up from germline, CDR1 is WNHNN and CDR2 is SYGVQD (reference sequence). Here the CDR3 DNA reads TGCGCCAGCAGGGGGACAGTGTGGACTAATGAAAAGCTGTTTTTT. This sequence encodes CASRGTVWTNEKLFF.

The V call is TRBV6-5, the J call TRBJ2-5; 10 nucleotides agree with TRBD2. The CDR3 extends over 14 amino acids. In germline, CDR1 is MNHEY, CDR2 SVGAGI. With V trimmed by 5 bases and J by 5 bases, 5 bases remained unmatched. This CDR3 reads CASSPRTSGETQYF. CDR3 nucleotides: TGTGCCAGCAGTCCAAGGACTAGCGGCGAGACCCAGTACTTC.

The chain has TRBV5-1 and TRBJ1-2; 9 nucleotides line up with TRBD1. Per the germline V gene, CDR1 is SGHRS and CDR2 is YFSETQ. The CDR3 loop spans 14 amino acids. The junction had 2 bases not matched to a gene; V was cut back by 0 bases and J by 5 bases. The CDR3 region is CASSLDRGQYGYTF. The CDR3 DNA follows: TGCGCCAGCAGCTTGGACAGGGGGCAATATGGCTACACCTTC.

Written as DNA, the CDR3 is TGTGCCAGCAGCGTATCTAGCACCTACGAGCAGTACTTC. Translated, it gives CASSVSSTYEQYF. V usage is TRBV5-4 and J usage is TRBJ2-7, with D maybe TRBD2 (5 bases). V shed 4 bases and J shed 2 bases, with 10 bases lying between them. CDR1 SGHNT and CDR2 YYREEE come from the germline V gene (reference sequence). CDR3 length: 13 amino acids.

The chain is built from TRBV7-9 and TRBJ2-3; 12 nucleotides line up with TRBD2. The V gene's germline CDR1 is SEHNR and CDR2 FQNEAQ (reference sequence). The CDR3 loop spans 17 amino acids. After removal of 4 bases from V and 0 bases from J, the junction contained 5 bases not matched to a gene. The CDR3 sequence: CASSSRGTSGSTDTQYF. The DNA of the CDR3 is TGTGCCAGCAGCTCTAGAGGGACTAGCGGGAGCACAGATACGCAGTATTTT.

This sequence joins TRBV10-1 and TRBJ2-3; D is possibly TRBD2 (5 bases). The V end was cut by 3 bases, the J end by 0 bases, with 16 bases between. This CDR3 comprises 17 residues. Germline assignment: CDR1 WNHNN and CDR2 SYGVQD (reference sequence). In nucleotides, the CDR3 is TGCGCCAGCAGTGACGGGGATGTCATTTCTAGCACAGATACGCAGTATTTT. Residues: CASSDGDVISSTDTQYF.

J is TRBJ2-5 and V is TRBV4-1, with D tentatively TRBD1 (5 bases). The CDR3 length is 15 residues. V lost 1 base to trimming and J lost 0 bases, with 9 bases between them. Germline V gives CDR1 MGHRA, CDR2 YSYEKL. CDR3: CASSQAAGYQETQYF. CDR3 nucleotides: TGCGCCAGCAGCCAAGCCGCAGGGTACCAAGAGACCCAGTACTTC.